This TCR beta chain came from a study of cytomegalovirus exposure and HLA in healthy donors. Study-wide background: Prior work identified 120 million or so unique TCR beta sequences in some 200 million T cells.

Germline assignment: CDR1 SGDLS and CDR2 YYNGEE. The CDR3 is 21 amino acids. Trimming removed 0 bases at V and 1 base at J, with 28 bases between. This clone appeared a single time. Antigen unknown. 60 Vbeta and 13 Jbeta primers were used in PCR. Libraries were prepared by immunoSEQ multiplex PCR; TCRdb keeps only in-frame clonotypes and omits some of them. The sample lists about 180,000 clones, around four fifths seen once, with 1.2% in the top ten. Regarding the study as a whole: Specificity of a few CMV-associated chains for CMV antigens was verified in vitro. While the bulk of TCR sequences proved rare, some public TCRs turned up in many donors. Later genetic work tied a missense DCLRE1C variant to beta-chain V and J trimming.

The chain joins TRBV9 to TRBJ2-5, with D tentatively TRBD2 (5 bases). The sequencing input was PBMCs. This clonotype originated in a boy between 2 and 10 years old in good health and CMV-seronegative. The CDR3 sequence: CASSVDLSVRRALPRQETQYF. The CDR3 DNA reads TGTGCCAGCAGCGTAGATTTAAGCGTGAGGCGGGCATTACCACGCCAAGAGACCCAGTACTTC. Supplemented by reference TRBV9 and TRBJ2-5, the full variable domain reads DSGVTQTPKHLITATGQRVTLRCSPRSGDLSVYWYQQSLDQGLQFLIQYYNGEERAKGNILERFSAQQFPDLHSELNLSSLELGDSALYFCASSVDLSVRRALPRQETQYFGPGTRLLVL.